The next 5 T cell receptor beta chains were all read from a single sample in a study of blood T cell repertoires in COVID-19. Libraries were prepared by immunoSEQ multiplex PCR; TCRdb keeps only in-frame clonotypes and omits some of them. The table records some 110,000 clones, about 90% of them present only once. Material: peripheral blood. These receptor sequences come from a man between 45 and 60 years old with acute or convalescent COVID-19.

CDR3 coding DNA: TGTGCCACCAGCAGAGGAAGGGACAGGGGGTCATACGAGCAGTACTTC. Amino acid sequence: CATSRGRDRGSYEQYF. The rearrangement joins TRBV15 to TRBJ2-7, with 11 bases aligning to TRBD1. CDR1 is LNHNV, CDR2 YYDKDF, per germline (reference sequence). V was clipped by 1 base and J by 4 bases; unmatched bases: 6. This CDR3 region has 16 residues.

In this sample, this clone turned up a few times. V usage is TRBV29-1 and J usage is TRBJ2-1; the match to TRBD2 covers 11 bases. J gave up 9 bases and V 4 bases, and 5 bases lay outside the gene matches. The CDR3 runs to 13 residues. Germline lookup yields CDR1 SQVTM and CDR2 ANQGSEA. The CDR3 DNA reads as TGCAGCGTTGCGACTAGCGGGATAATTGAGCAGTTCTTC. The encoded protein is CSVATSGIIEQFF.

The chain has TRBV19 and TRBJ1-2; maybe TRBD1 (5 bases). CDR1 and CDR2 from the germline V gene are LNHDA and SQIVND (reference sequence). The CDR3 extends over 15 amino acids. V was clipped by 4 bases and J by 1 base, with 13 bases between them. CDR3 DNA: TGTGCCAGTAGTAACCGGGGGGAAGTTAACTATGGCTACACCTTC. It specifies CASSNRGEVNYGYTF.

This clone is a singleton in its sample. CDR3 protein: CASTRDRGYEQYF. The CDR3 bases are TGTGCCAGCACTCGGGACAGGGGTTACGAGCAGTACTTC. The genes are TRBV2 and TRBJ2-7; 10 bases map to TRBD1. V was pared by 7 bases and J by 4 bases, with 4 bases of the junction left unmatched. The CDR3 consists of 13 residues. Per the germline V gene, CDR1 is SNHLY and CDR2 is FYNNEI. The whole variable domain, filled in from reference TRBV2 and TRBJ2-7, reads EPEVTQTPSHQVTQMGQEVILRCVPISNHLYFYWYRQILGQKVEFLVSFYNNEISEKSEIFDDQFSVERPDGSNFTLKIRSTKLEDSAMYFCASTRDRGYEQYFGPGTRLTVT.

DNA of the CDR3: TGCGCCAGCAGCTTGGAGGGGGCGACTGGGGCCAACGTCCTGACTTTC. Amino acid sequence: CASSLEGATGANVLTF. The rearrangement uses TRBV5-1 and TRBJ2-6; 7 nucleotides agree with TRBD1. Germline values: CDR1 SGHRS, CDR2 YFSETQ. The trim removed 0 bases at V and 2 bases at J, leaving 2 bases unmatched. This CDR3 spans 16 amino acids.